This T cell receptor beta chain was recorded in a study of blood T cell repertoires in COVID-19. For the study at large: Sites across the United States, Italy and Spain contributed samples from acute and convalescent COVID-19. The cDNA or gDNA used as material had been derived from T cells, B-cell-depleted T cells, or PBMCs.

Germline V gene data show CDR1 as SGHKS and CDR2 as YYEKEE (reference sequence). The V and J ends lost 5 bases and 1 base, in that order; junction bases with no gene match: 10. The CDR3 has 16 residues. Method: immunoSEQ multiplex PCR; TCRdb's copy keeps in-frame clones and lacks some. Seen here are some 370,000 clones, 80% to 85% observed once, and the top ten hold 5% to 5.5%. Recruits, aged 18 to 89 years, lived in 24 US areas. All recovered Cohort 3 donors got two negative PCRs, got clearance, or saw symptom resolution. The sample taken for sequencing was PBMCs or T cells enriched from blood (not recorded which). This TCR was recovered from a woman in her forties or fifties who had recovered from COVID-19. The chain has TRBV5-5 and TRBJ1-2, with TRBD1 identical over 8 bases. The CDR3 spells CASSKGQEWGNYGYTF. For the CDR3, the DNA is TGTGCCAGCAGTAAGGGACAGGAATGGGGTAACTATGGCTACACCTTC.